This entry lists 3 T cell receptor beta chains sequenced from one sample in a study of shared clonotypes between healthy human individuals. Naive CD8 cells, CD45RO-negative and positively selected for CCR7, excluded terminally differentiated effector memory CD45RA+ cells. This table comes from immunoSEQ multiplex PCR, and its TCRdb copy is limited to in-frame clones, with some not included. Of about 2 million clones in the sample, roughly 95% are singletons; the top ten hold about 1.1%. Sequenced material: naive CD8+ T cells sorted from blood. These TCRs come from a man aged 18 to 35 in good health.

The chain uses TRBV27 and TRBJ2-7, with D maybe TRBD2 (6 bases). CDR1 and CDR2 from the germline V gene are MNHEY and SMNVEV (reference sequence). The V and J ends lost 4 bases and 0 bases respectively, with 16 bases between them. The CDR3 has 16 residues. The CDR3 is CASSSSSGVVSYEQYF. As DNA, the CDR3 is TGTGCCAGCAGTTCCTCGTCGGGGGTCGTCTCCTACGAGCAGTACTTC.

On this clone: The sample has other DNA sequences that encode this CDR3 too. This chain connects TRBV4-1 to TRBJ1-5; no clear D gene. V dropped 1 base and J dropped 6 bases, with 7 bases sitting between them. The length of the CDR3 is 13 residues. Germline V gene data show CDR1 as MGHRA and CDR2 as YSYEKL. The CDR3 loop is CASSQVGGQPQHF. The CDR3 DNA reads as TGCGCCAGCAGCCAAGTGGGAGGTCAGCCCCAGCATTTT.

CDR3 protein: CATFQDPHQETQYF. In DNA, the CDR3 is TGTGCCACCTTCCAGGACCCTCACCAAGAGACCCAGTACTTC. The J gene is TRBJ2-5, the V gene TRBV5-4; D unclear. The CDR3 runs 14 residues. V shed 9 bases and J shed 0 bases, with 15 bases lying between them. Per germline, CDR1 SGHNT and CDR2 YYREEE (reference sequence).